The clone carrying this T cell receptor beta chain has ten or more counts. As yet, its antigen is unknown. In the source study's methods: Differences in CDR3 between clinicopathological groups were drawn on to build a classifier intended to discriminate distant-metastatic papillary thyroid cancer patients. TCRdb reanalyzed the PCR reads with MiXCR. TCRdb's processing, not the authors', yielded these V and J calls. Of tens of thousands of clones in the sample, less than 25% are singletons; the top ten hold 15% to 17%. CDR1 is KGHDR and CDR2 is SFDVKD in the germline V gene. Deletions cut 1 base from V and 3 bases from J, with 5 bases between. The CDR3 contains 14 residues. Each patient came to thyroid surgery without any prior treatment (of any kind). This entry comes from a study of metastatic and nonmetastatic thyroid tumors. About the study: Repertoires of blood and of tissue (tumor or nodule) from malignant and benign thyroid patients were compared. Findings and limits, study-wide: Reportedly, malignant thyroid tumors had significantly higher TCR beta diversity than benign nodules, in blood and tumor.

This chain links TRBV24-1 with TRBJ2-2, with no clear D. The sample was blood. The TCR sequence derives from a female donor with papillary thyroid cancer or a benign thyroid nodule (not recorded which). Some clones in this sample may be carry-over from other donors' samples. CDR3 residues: CATSDFQDTGELFF. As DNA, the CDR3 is TGTGCCACCAGTGATTTCCAGGACACCGGGGAGCTGTTTTTT.